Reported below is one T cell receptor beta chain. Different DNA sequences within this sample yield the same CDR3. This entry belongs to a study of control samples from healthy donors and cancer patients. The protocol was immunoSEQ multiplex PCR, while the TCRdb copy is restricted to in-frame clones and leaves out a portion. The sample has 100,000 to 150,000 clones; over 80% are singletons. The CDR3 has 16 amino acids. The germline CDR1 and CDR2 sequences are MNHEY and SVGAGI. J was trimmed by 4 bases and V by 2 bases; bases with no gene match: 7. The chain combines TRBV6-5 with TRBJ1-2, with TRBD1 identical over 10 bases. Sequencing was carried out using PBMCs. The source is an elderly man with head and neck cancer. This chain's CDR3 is CASSYTYRDRGYGYTF. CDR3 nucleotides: TGTGCCAGCAGTTACACTTACCGGGACAGGGGCTATGGCTACACCTTC.